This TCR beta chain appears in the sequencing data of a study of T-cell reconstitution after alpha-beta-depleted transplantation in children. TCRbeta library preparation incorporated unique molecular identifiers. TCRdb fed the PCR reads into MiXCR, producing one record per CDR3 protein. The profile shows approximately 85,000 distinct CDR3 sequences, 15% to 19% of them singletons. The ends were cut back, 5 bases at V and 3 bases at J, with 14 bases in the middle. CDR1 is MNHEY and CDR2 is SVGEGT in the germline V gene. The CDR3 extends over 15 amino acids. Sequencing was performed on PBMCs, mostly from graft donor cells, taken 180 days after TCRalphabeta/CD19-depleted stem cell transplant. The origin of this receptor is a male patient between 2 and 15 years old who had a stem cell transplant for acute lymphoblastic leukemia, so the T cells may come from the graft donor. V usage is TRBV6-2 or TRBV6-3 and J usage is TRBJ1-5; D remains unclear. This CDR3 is CASSEPGRPNQPQHF. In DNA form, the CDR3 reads TGTGCCAGCAGTGAGCCGGGGAGGCCCAATCAGCCCCAGCATTTT.